Below are 21 T cell receptor beta chains sequenced from a single sample in a study of CD8 T cells in ankylosing spondylitis. MiXCR, run by TCRdb on the 5' RACE reads, gives a single entry per CDR3 protein. The table has roughly 250,000 distinct CDR3 sequences, under 12% seen once; the top ten hold around 2.6%. Sequenced sample: blood, either unsorted or a sorted T cell fraction (not recorded which). The receptors come from a male donor with ankylosing spondylitis or in good health (not recorded which).

The sample holds many counts of this clonotype. J is TRBJ1-1 and V is TRBV5-1, with TRBD1 matching 10 bases. Germline V CDR1 and CDR2: SGHRS, YFSETQ. CDR3 length: 15 amino acids. The V gene end was trimmed by 4 bases and the J gene end by 5 bases; junction bases not matched to a gene: 8. The CDR3 protein is CASSVPGTGVTEAFF. In DNA, the CDR3 is TGCGCCAGCAGCGTACCTGGGACAGGGGTGACTGAAGCTTTCTTT.

The chain joins TRBV20-1 to TRBJ1-4; no firm D call. The CDR3 is made up of 10 amino acids. CDR1 and CDR2 from the germline V gene are DFQATT and SNEGSKA (reference sequence). The V gene lost 7 bases and the J gene lost 8 bases, with 8 bases spanning the gap. For the CDR3, the DNA is TGCAGTGTAACGCGGGAAAAACTGTTTTTT. This codes for CSVTREKLFF.

This clonotype was detected many times. The J gene is TRBJ1-4, the V gene TRBV5-5, with D possibly TRBD1 on 6 matching bases. The V gene lost 4 bases and the J gene lost 8 bases, with 18 bases spanning the gap. CDR1 and CDR2 (germline): SGHKS, YYEKEE (reference sequence). The CDR3 loop spans 15 amino acids. DNA of the CDR3: TGTGCCAGCAGCCTTCGACAGGAGGTTAGGGAAAAACTGTTTTTT. This encodes CASSLRQEVREKLFF.

This clonotype was detected ten times or more. The genes are TRBV12-3 or TRBV12-4 and TRBJ2-5; either TRBD1 or TRBD2 may supply D (5 bases each). The CDR3 contains 15 residues. V was cut by 0 bases and J by 5 bases, with 13 bases left in between. DNA for the CDR3: TGTGCCAGCAGTTTAGCGGCCCCGAGGGGCGAGACCCAGTACTTC. Protein product: CASSLAAPRGETQYF.

This rearrangement joins TRBV6-1 to TRBJ2-1; D is ambiguous. This CDR3 comprises 17 residues. The V end lost 0 bases, the J end lost 0 bases, and 12 bases lay between the germline ends. Germline-derived CDR1 and CDR2 are MNHNS and SASEGT. CDR3: CASSEALTKSSYNEQFF. The CDR3 DNA is TGTGCCAGCAGTGAAGCTCTGACAAAGAGCTCCTACAATGAGCAGTTCTTC.

This clonotype has ten or more counts. V is TRBV30 and J is TRBJ2-4, with D tentatively TRBD1 (6 bases). This CDR3 is 12 amino acids long. CDR1 is GTSNPN and CDR2 is SVGIG in the germline V gene (reference sequence). V lost 5 bases to trimming and J lost 7 bases, with 12 bases between them. DNA of the CDR3: TGTGCCTGGTCAGGGGATTGGAACATTCAGTACTTC. This gives the protein CAWSGDWNIQYF.

Points on this clonotype: A much larger clone is a single base away; this may be a read error. The chain recombines TRBV7-2 with TRBJ2-7; D perhaps matches TRBD1 (5 bases). Germline assignment: CDR1 SGHTA and CDR2 FQGNSA. The CDR3 loop spans 13 amino acids. V was clipped by 5 bases and J by 6 bases, with 14 bases between them. The CDR3 coding sequence is TGTGCCAGCAGCGACCGGACACTCGGCGAGCAGTACTTC. This translates into CASSDRTLGEQYF.

This clonotype has at least ten counts. This chain joins TRBV4-2 and TRBJ2-3, with a tentative D call TRBD2 (6 bases). With 5 bases removed from V and 3 bases from J, the gap between germline ends came to 15 bases. The CDR3 sequence is 15 residues long. Germline V lookup: CDR1 LGHNA, CDR2 YNFKEQ. Written as DNA, the CDR3 is TGTGCCAGCAGCGTGGGACTTCAAGGTACAGATACGCAGTATTTT. It yields the protein CASSVGLQGTDTQYF.

The chain recombines TRBV29-1 with TRBJ2-7, with 9 bases aligning to TRBD2. After removal of 4 bases from V and 5 bases from J, the junction contained 9 bases not matched to a gene. The CDR3 runs to 14 residues. Germline CDR1 and CDR2: SQVTM and ANQGSEA. The CDR3 DNA reads TGCAGCGTTGGAGTAGCGGGAGTTCCCCACGAGCAGTACTTC. This translates into CSVGVAGVPHEQYF.

The V gene is TRBV7-9, the J gene TRBJ1-2; no clear D gene. This CDR3 spans 13 amino acids. V dropped 1 base and J dropped 8 bases, with 11 bases sitting between them. Germline loops: CDR1 SEHNR, CDR2 FQNEAQ (reference sequence). DNA for the CDR3: TGTGCCAGCAGCTTAGGTGAGAGAGGAGGCTACACCTTC. It translates to CASSLGERGGYTF.

In its sample, this clonotype was seen many times. CDR3 coding DNA: TGCAGCGTTGAACAGAACACTGAAGCTTTCTTT. Encoded protein: CSVEQNTEAFF. V is TRBV29-1 and J is TRBJ1-1; D unclear. Germline V gives CDR1 SQVTM, CDR2 ANQGSEA. The CDR3 sequence is 11 residues long. Trimming left V 2 bases short and J 1 base short, with 2 bases between.

This clonotype came up many times. This chain connects TRBV2 to TRBJ1-5, with 8 positions matching TRBD1. The CDR3 has 15 residues. The germline V gene has CDR1 SNHLY and CDR2 FYNNEI. The V segment lost 6 bases and the J segment 6 bases; nucleotides outside the gene matches: 10. The CDR3 DNA follows: TGTGCCAGCAGCGCGACAGGGGAAAGGCGTCAGCCCCAGCATTTT. The encoded protein is CASSATGERRQPQHF.

At least ten counts were recorded for this clonotype. The chain links TRBV7-9 to TRBJ1-1; TRBD1 aligns across 8 bases. The CDR3 loop spans 15 amino acids. Germline CDR1 reads SEHNR; CDR2 reads FQNEAQ (reference sequence). Trimming cost V 5 bases and J 0 bases; bases outside gene matches: 5. The CDR3 loop is CASSPGTGVNTEAFF. CDR3 nucleotide sequence: TGTGCCAGCAGCCCCGGGACAGGAGTGAACACTGAAGCTTTCTTT.

This clonotype was counted only a few times. In DNA form, the CDR3 reads TGTGCCAGCGGAAGGGGCAGGGGGGACACAGATACGCAGTATTTT. Translating it yields CASGRGRGDTDTQYF. The V gene is TRBV2, the J gene TRBJ2-3, with a possible D match to TRBD1 (7 bases). Trimming stripped 8 bases from V and 2 bases from J, with 17 bases between. The V gene's germline CDR1 is SNHLY and CDR2 FYNNEI. The CDR3 is 15 residues long.

This clonotype was seen a handful of times. The chain uses TRBV20-1 and TRBJ2-2; D gene ambiguous. Germline V CDR1 and CDR2: DFQATT, SNEGSKA (reference sequence). V lost 3 bases and J lost 6, with 14 bases in between. This CDR3 region has 14 residues. In DNA, the CDR3 is TGCAGTGCTAGTAAAGCTCCTCAGTCCGGGGAGCTGTTTTTT. This sequence encodes CSASKAPQSGELFF.

At least ten counts were recorded for this clonotype. V and J are TRBV7-2 and TRBJ2-7, with a possible D match to TRBD2 (5 bases). Germline CDR1 and CDR2: SGHTA and FQGNSA. V lost 5 bases, J lost 11 bases, and 19 bases lay in between. This CDR3 has 13 amino acids. Written as DNA, the CDR3 is TGTGCCAGCAGCCTGCGCACGGGGATTTTTAAGTACTTC. This translates into CASSLRTGIFKYF. Looking up the rest from reference TRBV7-2 and TRBJ2-7 gives the full variable domain: GAGVSQSPSNKVTEKGKDVELRCDPISGHTALYWYRQSLGQGLEFLIYFQGNSAPDKSGLPSDRFSAERTGGSVSTLTIQRTQQEDSAVYLCASSLRTGIFKYFGPGTRLTVT.

This clonotype was seen repeatedly, ten times or more. This chain uses TRBV20-1 with TRBJ2-5, with D possibly being TRBD1 (6 bases). The CDR3 extends over 12 amino acids. Germline V gene sequence: CDR1 DFQATT, CDR2 SNEGSKA (reference sequence). V was shortened by 7 bases and J by 5 bases, with 14 bases between the two germline ends. CDR3 DNA sequence: TGCAGTGTGACGACCCAGGGGGAGACCCAGTACTTC. Amino acid sequence: CSVTTQGETQYF.

In its sample, this clonotype was seen many times. The V call is TRBV10-3, the J call TRBJ1-2, with D possibly TRBD1 on 6 matching bases. The germline V gene has CDR1 ENHRY and CDR2 SYGVKD. This CDR3 spans 13 amino acids. Trimming removed 6 bases at V and 6 bases at J, with 14 bases between. This chain's CDR3 is CAISFRGGDGYTF. CDR3 DNA sequence: TGTGCCATCAGCTTCAGGGGAGGGGATGGCTACACCTTC.

This clonotype appeared many times. The rearrangement uses TRBV28 and TRBJ1-1; no firm D call. Trimming took off 6 bases at V and 7 bases at J, with 12 bases between the two ends. Germline V gene sequence: CDR1 MDHEN, CDR2 SYDVKM. The CDR3 contains 12 residues. Written as DNA, the CDR3 is TGTGCCAGCAGAACAGCCACCCGTGAAGCTTTCTTT. Encoded protein: CASRTATREAFF.

This clonotype has ten or more counts. V gene TRBV20-1 combines with J gene TRBJ2-7; TRBD2 might be the D (6 bases). The V end was cut by 3 bases, the J end by 2 bases, with 11 bases between. Germline CDR1 reads DFQATT; CDR2 reads SNEGSKA (reference sequence). This CDR3 contains 13 residues. CDR3 in DNA: TGCAGTGCTAGTGAGGCGGGGCCCTACGAGCAGTACTTC. It is translated as CSASEAGPYEQYF.

This clonotype occurred a few times. This chain's CDR3 is CASSTASINTGELFF. CDR3 coding DNA: TGTGCCAGCAGCACAGCCTCTATAAACACCGGGGAGCTGTTTTTT. This sequence joins TRBV7-9 and TRBJ2-2; D gene unclear. Between the trimmed V and J ends, which lost 5 bases and 2 bases, there was a span of 12 bases. The germline gives CDR1 SEHNR, CDR2 FQNEAQ (reference sequence). There are 15 residues in the CDR3. The full variable domain, completed using reference TRBV7-9 and TRBJ2-2, is DTGVSQNPRHKITKRGQNVTFRCDPISEHNRLYWYRQTLGQGPEFLTYFQNEAQLEKSRLLSDRFSAERPKGSFSTLEIQRTEQGDSAMYLCASSTASINTGELFFGEGSRLTVL.